The rows below give T cell receptor beta chains drawn from one sample of a study of identical twins. MiXCR, applied by TCRdb to the 5' RACE reads, yields one record per CDR3 protein. The data contain 540,000 or so distinct CDR3 sequences, about a fifth of them singletons. These data also featured in a second study, about yellow fever vaccine responses in identical twins.

Sequencing was performed on CD4+ T cells sorted from blood. These receptors were obtained from a woman aged 18-30 years in good health. The CDR3 runs from the conserved cysteine through the conserved F or W. The D gene is left open where the match is weak. Rows may omit the clone size; those that give it use once, few, many or a size class.

>TRBV20-1|.|many|13|TRBJ1-2
CSARVEAYYGYTF
TGCAGTGCTAGAGTCGAGGCCTACTATGGCTACACCTTC
>TRBV14|.|.|16|TRBJ2-4
CASSLGLQLAKNIQYF
TGTGCCAGCAGCCTGGGACTGCAACTAGCCAAAAACATTCAGTACTTC
>TRBV3-1|.|.|13|TRBJ2-3
CASSQGAGAAQYF
TGTGCCAGCAGCCAAGGGGCCGGGGCTGCGCAGTATTTT
>TRBV19|.|few|13|TRBJ2-2
CASSKTGLGELFF
TGTGCCAGTAGTAAGACTGGTCTCGGGGAGCTGTTTTTT
>TRBV15|.|.|13|TRBJ1-6
CATSLDGNSPLHF
TGTGCCACCAGCCTGGACGGGAATTCACCCCTCCACTTT
>TRBV7-8|.|.|12|TRBJ2-5
CASSSPKETQYF
TGTGCCAGCAGCTCACCCAAAGAGACCCAGTACTTC
>TRBV18|TRBD2|.|15|TRBJ2-7
CASSPQGLAGDEQYF
TGTGCCAGCTCACCACAGGGACTAGCGGGAGACGAGCAGTACTTC
>TRBV6-1|.|.|13|TRBJ1-2
CASRVDRRYGYTF
TGTGCCAGCAGGGTCGACAGGCGTTATGGCTACACCTTC
>TRBV7-9|.|few|13|TRBJ2-1
CASSLAGINEQFF
TGTGCCAGCAGCTTAGCAGGTATCAATGAGCAGTTCTTC
>TRBV7-2|.|.|14|TRBJ2-3
CASSPDRNTDTQYF
TGTGCCAGCAGCCCCGACAGGAACACAGATACGCAGTATTTT
>TRBV20-1|.|many|11|TRBJ2-5
CSAIIGETQYF
TGCAGTGCTATAATCGGGGAGACCCAGTACTTC
>TRBV12-3/TRBV12-4|.|many|16|TRBJ2-3
CASSPLFPEGTDTQYF
TGTGCCAGCAGCCCCTTGTTTCCCGAGGGCACAGATACGCAGTATTTT
>TRBV20-1|.|.|15|TRBJ2-3
CSARASGSGTDTQYF
TGCAGTGCTAGAGCGTCAGGGTCGGGCACAGATACGCAGTATTTT
>TRBV4-1|TRBD2|few|17|TRBJ2-1
CASSQDPTSGKYNEQFF
TGCGCCAGCAGCCAAGATCCGACTAGCGGGAAATACAATGAGCAGTTCTTC
>TRBV12-3/TRBV12-4|.|few|15|TRBJ2-7
CASSRTLGQTYEQYF
TGTGCCAGCAGCCGGACCCTTGGACAGACCTACGAGCAGTACTTC
>TRBV24-1|.|.|13|TRBJ2-3
CATNPNGGDTQYF
TGTGCCACCAACCCGAACGGGGGAGATACGCAGTATTTT
>TRBV3-1|.|few|14|TRBJ2-1
CASSPDISYNEQFF
TGTGCCAGCAGCCCGGATATTTCCTACAATGAGCAGTTCTTC
>TRBV12-3/TRBV12-4|TRBD1|few|16|TRBJ2-1
CASSTRRQGQHNEQFF
TGTGCCAGCAGTACCCGTCGACAGGGACAACACAATGAGCAGTTCTTC
>TRBV20-1|.|few|14|TRBJ1-5
CSARDPAGNQPQHF
TGCAGTGCTAGAGATCCAGCAGGGAATCAGCCCCAGCATTTT
>TRBV7-6|TRBD2|.|19|TRBJ2-1
CASSLGVNSGGFSSDEQFF
TGTGCCAGCAGCTTAGGGGTGAATAGCGGGGGGTTCTCGAGCGATGAGCAGTTCTTC
>TRBV5-1|.|few|17|TRBJ1-1
CASSLATTREMNTEAFF
TGCGCCAGCAGCTTGGCGACAACCCGGGAGATGAACACTGAAGCTTTCTTT
>TRBV3-1|.|.|16|TRBJ2-1
CASSQGTWPPYNEQFF
TGTGCCAGCAGCCAAGGGACATGGCCCCCCTACAATGAGCAGTTCTTC
>TRBV5-1|.|few|16|TRBJ2-1
CASSFQSTFSYNEQFF
TGCGCCAGCAGCTTCCAGAGTACCTTCTCCTACAATGAGCAGTTCTTC
>TRBV11-2|.|few|14|TRBJ2-5
CASSHVGNQETQYF
TGTGCCAGCAGCCACGTGGGGAACCAAGAGACCCAGTACTTC
>TRBV18|.|few|15|TRBJ2-1
CASSPLPASYNEQFF
TGTGCCAGCTCACCTTTACCGGCGTCCTACAATGAGCAGTTCTTC
>TRBV11-3|TRBD2|few|16|TRBJ2-1
CASSPWGTSTNNEQFF
TGTGCCAGCAGTCCATGGGGGACTAGCACCAACAATGAGCAGTTCTTC
>TRBV12-3/TRBV12-4|.|.|15|TRBJ2-1
CASNRVENSYNEQFF
TGTGCCAGCAATAGGGTGGAGAACTCCTACAATGAGCAGTTCTTC
>TRBV10-3|.|.|14|TRBJ2-2
CAISAALGTGELFF
TGTGCCATCTCGGCGGCCCTGGGCACCGGGGAGCTGTTTTTT
>TRBV10-2|.|.|14|TRBJ2-3
CASSERGHTDTQYF
TGCGCCAGCAGTGAGCGGGGGCACACAGATACGCAGTATTTT
>TRBV4-2|.|.|14|TRBJ2-7
CASSQEKQTYEQYF
TGTGCCAGCAGCCAAGAAAAACAGACCTACGAGCAGTACTTC
>TRBV27|TRBD1|.|16|TRBJ2-3
CASSFQGQGPTDTQYF
TGTGCCAGCAGTTTCCAGGGACAGGGTCCGACAGATACGCAGTATTTT
>TRBV3-1|.|.|12|TRBJ2-1
CASSQVFNEQFF
TGTGCCAGCAGCCAAGTGTTCAATGAGCAGTTCTTC
>TRBV23-1|.|.|16|TRBJ2-7
CASSQARDDSSYEQYF
TGCGCCAGCAGTCAGGCAAGGGATGATAGCTCCTACGAGCAGTACTTC
>TRBV29-1|.|.|15|TRBJ2-1
CSVVGAGSSYNEQFF
TGCAGCGTTGTGGGGGCCGGAAGCTCCTACAATGAGCAGTTCTTC
>TRBV6-5|.|many|15|TRBJ2-3
CASSYGSYSTDTQYF
TGTGCCAGCAGCTATGGGAGTTATAGCACAGATACGCAGTATTTT
>TRBV5-1|.|.|16|TRBJ2-2
CASSLNMGTATGELFF
TGCGCCAGCAGCTTGAATATGGGTACGGCCACCGGGGAGCTGTTTTTT
>TRBV10-3|TRBD1|few|13|TRBJ2-7
CAISDLTGGEQYF
TGTGCCATCAGTGACCTGACAGGGGGCGAGCAGTACTTC
>TRBV5-1|TRBD1|.|14|TRBJ1-6
CASSLGQDVSPLHF
TGCGCCAGCAGCTTAGGACAGGACGTCTCACCCCTCCACTTT
>TRBV20-1|.|.|13|TRBJ1-2
CSARPDVGYGYTF
TGCAGTGCTAGACCGGACGTGGGCTATGGCTACACCTTC
>TRBV5-5|TRBD2|once|13|TRBJ2-7
CASSLGLEYEQYF
TGTGCCAGCAGCCTGGGACTAGAATACGAGCAGTACTTC
>TRBV20-1|.|.|13|TRBJ1-1
CSARVSGYTEAFF
TGCAGTGCTAGAGTGTCAGGGTACACTGAAGCTTTCTTT
>TRBV2|.|few|18|TRBJ2-1
CASSSPQGLVSAYNEQFF
TGTGCCAGCAGTTCTCCCCAGGGGCTAGTCTCTGCCTACAATGAGCAGTTCTTC
>TRBV3-1|TRBD2|.|15|TRBJ2-1
CASNLRGSSYNEQFF
TGTGCCAGCAACCTGCGGGGGAGCTCCTACAATGAGCAGTTCTTC
>TRBV7-9|.|few|15|TRBJ1-4
CASSWTAATNEKLFF
TGTGCCAGCAGCTGGACAGCCGCTACGAATGAAAAACTGTTTTTT
>TRBV6-2/TRBV6-3|TRBD2|.|15|TRBJ2-2
CAIRAGETNTGELFF
TGTGCCATCCGAGCGGGGGAGACGAACACCGGGGAGCTGTTTTTT
>TRBV3-1|TRBD2|few|16|TRBJ2-5
CASSPQFPGGEETQYF
TGTGCCAGCAGCCCTCAATTCCCGGGAGGAGAGGAGACCCAGTACTTC
>TRBV10-3|.|few|11|TRBJ2-7
CAIRDNYEQYF
TGTGCCATCAGAGACAACTACGAGCAGTACTTC
>TRBV3-1|.|.|17|TRBJ2-3
CASSPGEGGPSTDTQYF
TGTGCCAGCAGCCCAGGAGAGGGGGGGCCCAGCACAGATACGCAGTATTTT
>TRBV10-1|TRBD2|.|11|TRBJ2-1
CASSERGEQFF
TGCGCCAGCAGCGAGCGGGGTGAGCAGTTCTTC